Following are 25 T cell receptor beta chains from one sample sequenced in a study of blood T cell repertoires in COVID-19. TCRdb's table, derived via immunoSEQ multiplex PCR, lists solely in-frame clones and lacks some. The sample yields hundreds of thousands of clones, around nine tenths seen once. The sequencing input was PBMCs or T cells enriched from blood (not recorded which). These receptors were obtained from a woman in her twenties or thirties who had recovered from COVID-19.

The genes are TRBV28 and TRBJ1-5; D is possibly TRBD1 (6 bases). There are 17 residues in the CDR3. V lost 6 bases and J 0 bases, leaving 18 bases between the germline ends. Looked up from germline, CDR1 is MDHEN and CDR2 is SYDVKM. CDR3 sequence reads: CASSSKGHQYSNQPQHF. In DNA form, the CDR3 reads TGTGCCAGCAGCTCAAAGGGACACCAATATAGCAATCAGCCCCAGCATTTT. The variable domain in full, with the rest retrieved from reference TRBV28 and TRBJ1-5, is DVKVTQSSRYLVKRTGEKVFLECVQDMDHENMFWYRQDPGLGLRLIYFSYDVKMKEKGDIPEGYSVSREKKERFSLILESASTNQTSMYLCASSSKGHQYSNQPQHFGDGTRLSIL.

This chain links TRBV12-3 or TRBV12-4 with TRBJ2-7; D gene unclear. Trimming shortened V by 0 bases and J by 6 bases, and 6 bases separated the two germline ends. This CDR3 is 12 amino acids long. The chain's CDR3 is CASSLAPGEQYF. The CDR3 DNA sequence: TGTGCCAGCAGTTTAGCCCCGGGCGAGCAGTACTTC.

This chain joins TRBV19 and TRBJ1-2, with 7 bases that match TRBD1. The V gene's germline CDR1 is LNHDA and CDR2 SQIVND (reference sequence). This CDR3 is 15 amino acids long. V shed 6 bases, J shed 10 bases, and the junction held 17 bases outside the gene matches. In nucleotides, the CDR3 is TGTGCCAGTAGCGAATACTCAAGAGGGACAGAAGCCTACACCTTC. Translating gives CASSEYSRGTEAYTF.

DNA of the CDR3: TGTGCCAGCTCACCACCGTCGGGGAACACTGAAGCTTTCTTT. It codes for CASSPPSGNTEAFF. The gene calls are TRBV18 and TRBJ1-1; D ambiguous. This CDR3 comprises 14 residues. V lost 0 bases and J 1 base, leaving 6 bases between the germline ends. Germline CDR1 KGHSH, CDR2 LQKENI.

This CDR3 reads CATHKGGAGYNEQFF. In nucleotides, the CDR3 is TGTGCCACGCACAAAGGGGGCGCGGGTTACAATGAGCAGTTCTTC. The chain has TRBV19 and TRBJ2-1; 7 bases map to TRBD1. The J segment lost 4 bases and the V segment lost 10 bases, leaving 13 bases of the junction unmatched. CDR1 LNHDA and CDR2 SQIVND come from the germline V gene (reference sequence). This CDR3 contains 15 residues. Full variable domain (rest looked up from reference TRBV19 and TRBJ2-1): DGGITQSPKYLFRKEGQNVTLSCEQNLNHDAMYWYRQDPGQGLRLIYYSQIVNDFQKGDIAEGYSVSREKKESFPLTVTSAQKNPTAFYLCATHKGGAGYNEQFFGPGTRLTVL.

This clone has more than one count but fewer than ten. This chain joins TRBV5-8 and TRBJ2-7; D unclear. Trimming removed 2 bases at V and 3 bases at J, with 18 bases between. Germline V gene lookup returns CDR1 SGHTS and CDR2 YDEGEE. The CDR3 contains 16 residues. CDR3 sequence: CASSFSSGYSSYEQYF. The DNA for the CDR3 is TGTGCCAGCAGCTTTTCCAGTGGGTACAGCAGCTACGAGCAGTACTTC.

The V gene is TRBV27, the J gene TRBJ2-3; D is possibly TRBD2 (7 bases). V gave up 6 bases and J gave up 3 bases, with 13 bases separating them. The CDR3 runs 14 residues. Looked up from germline, CDR1 is MNHEY and CDR2 is SMNVEV (reference sequence). In nucleotides, the CDR3 is TGTGCCAGCAGCCCGGAGGGGGGGACAGATACGCAGTATTTT. This translates into CASSPEGGTDTQYF.

Only a few counts were recorded for this clone. V and J are TRBV3-1 (or the pseudogene TRBV3-2) and TRBJ2-7; 7 bases line up with TRBD2. The CDR3 spans 15 residues. V was pared by 3 bases and J by 3 bases, with 8 bases of the junction left unmatched. CDR1 is LGHDT, CDR2 YNNKEL, per germline (reference sequence). The CDR3 protein is CASSQGTTDYYEQYF. The CDR3 DNA sequence: TGTGCCAGCAGCCAGGGGACTACCGACTACTACGAGCAGTACTTC.

The rearrangement joins TRBV4-3 to TRBJ2-7, with D perhaps matching TRBD1 (6 bases). The germline V gene encodes CDR1 LGHNA and CDR2 YSLEER. The CDR3 totals 16 residues. Trimming stripped 1 base from V and 5 bases from J, with 18 bases between. The CDR3 sequence is CASSQGLSAGVHEQYF. CDR3 nucleotides: TGCGCCAGCAGCCAAGGGCTCTCCGCAGGGGTCCACGAGCAGTACTTC.

The chain has TRBV7-9 and TRBJ2-1, with 8 bases matching TRBD2. The CDR3 length is 14 residues. With 5 bases clipped from V and 8 bases from J, the junction kept 8 bases outside the gene matches. Germline-derived CDR1 and CDR2 are SEHNR and FQNEAQ (reference sequence). CDR3 protein: CASSTRASGHEQFF. Written as DNA, the CDR3 is TGTGCCAGCAGCACAAGAGCTAGCGGGCATGAGCAGTTCTTC.

This clone has a single count. The sample carries other DNA sequences with the same CDR3. The chain couples TRBV5-1 to TRBJ2-7; no reliable D call. Deletions cut 5 bases from V and 2 bases from J, with 8 bases between. Per the germline V gene, CDR1 is SGHRS and CDR2 is YFSETQ. CDR3 length equals 12 residues. CDR3 sequence (DNA): TGCGCCAGCAGTCCCGGAGCCTACGAGCAGTACTTC. Translation: CASSPGAYEQYF.

This clone has only one observation. J is TRBJ1-1 and V is TRBV9; 7 bases line up with TRBD1. The CDR3 is 15 amino acids. V dropped 4 bases and J dropped 1; count of bases not matched to a gene: 7. CDR1 SGDLS and CDR2 YYNGEE come from the germline V gene. CDR3 protein: CASSPKGQPNTEAFF. The CDR3, as DNA: TGTGCCAGCAGCCCAAAGGGACAGCCGAACACTGAAGCTTTCTTT.

This chain links TRBV5-1 with TRBJ1-4; D may be TRBD1 (6 bases). Germline V gene lookup returns CDR1 SGHRS and CDR2 YFSETQ. V was shortened by 3 bases and J by 5 bases, with 11 bases between the two germline ends. The CDR3 covers 14 residues. The CDR3 region is CASSSGTRNEKLFF. CDR3 bases: TGCGCCAGCAGCTCAGGGACAAGAAATGAAAAACTGTTTTTT.

The V gene is TRBV6-2 or TRBV6-3, the J gene TRBJ1-2; 7 bases are a match to TRBD1. The CDR3 is 13 residues long. Per the germline V gene, CDR1 is MNHEY and CDR2 is SVGEGT. V lost 5 bases and J lost 4; bases outside the gene matches: 4. The CDR3 nucleotides are TGTGCCAGCAGTCGCCGGGACAGCTATGGCTACACCTTC. As protein: CASSRRDSYGYTF.

The chain joins TRBV4-3 to TRBJ1-1; a weak D match, TRBD1 (5 bases). V was pared by 1 base and J by 8 bases, with 14 bases between. Germline-derived CDR1 and CDR2 are LGHNA and YSLEER. This CDR3 has 14 residues. For the CDR3, the DNA is TGCGCCAGCAGCCAAGCGTTTCGGGACTCCGAAGCTTTCTTT. Translation gives CASSQAFRDSEAFF.

V usage is TRBV29-1 and J usage is TRBJ2-7; possible D gene TRBD1, 5 bases. This CDR3 spans 15 amino acids. The ends were cut back, 2 bases at V and 3 bases at J, with 17 bases in the middle. Germline lookup yields CDR1 SQVTM and CDR2 ANQGSEA. The CDR3 DNA reads TGCAGCGTTGAAAGGATATGGCAGGGATTCTACGAGCAGTACTTC. It is translated as CSVERIWQGFYEQYF.

The chain uses TRBV29-1 and TRBJ1-5; 10 bases are shared with TRBD1. After removal of 6 bases from V and 5 bases from J, the junction contained 10 bases not matched to a gene. The V gene's germline CDR1 is SQVTM and CDR2 ANQGSEA. The length of the CDR3 is 15 residues. The CDR3: CSVAGTGEYDQPQHF. DNA of the CDR3: TGCAGCGTGGCCGGGACAGGGGAATATGATCAGCCCCAGCATTTT.

The chain couples TRBV27 to TRBJ1-2; D unresolved. Germline V gene data show CDR1 as MNHEY and CDR2 as SMNVEV (reference sequence). The CDR3 has 17 amino acids. Trimming took 4 bases from V and 4 from J, leaving 22 bases between them. CDR3 in amino acids: CASSSLPTGEGSYGYTF. The CDR3 DNA reads as TGTGCCAGCAGTTCACTCCCGACCGGGGAAGGGAGCTATGGCTACACCTTC.

This clone was counted a few times. V and J are TRBV25-1 and TRBJ1-3; D ambiguous. The V end lost 6 bases, the J end lost 11 bases, and 11 bases lay between the germline ends. The CDR3 loop spans 11 amino acids. CDR1 is MGHDK and CDR2 is SYGVNS in the germline V gene. CDR3 region: CASRQQRAIYF. The CDR3 coding sequence is TGTGCCAGCAGACAACAACGGGCCATATATTTT.

V gene TRBV11-2 combines with J gene TRBJ2-5, with a possible D match to TRBD2 (6 bases). Trimming pared 0 bases from V and 5 bases from J, leaving 10 bases between. CDR1 SGHAT and CDR2 FQNNGV come from the germline V gene. The CDR3 consists of 14 residues. Here the CDR3 DNA reads TGTGCCAGCAGCTTAGAAATTGGGAGGGAGACCCAGTACTTC. Translated: CASSLEIGRETQYF.

The genes are TRBV4-1 and TRBJ2-7; 8 nucleotides line up with TRBD2. Per germline, CDR1 MGHRA and CDR2 YSYEKL. The CDR3 has 15 amino acids. Trimming cost V 1 base and J 3 bases; bases outside gene matches: 5. The CDR3 nucleotides read TGCGCCAGCAGCCAAGCGCCGGGAGGGAGCTACGAGCAGTACTTC. This codes for CASSQAPGGSYEQYF.

The chain recombines TRBV19 with TRBJ1-5; TRBD1 agrees at 7 bases. Germline assignment: CDR1 LNHDA and CDR2 SQIVND (reference sequence). This CDR3 is built from 14 residues. The V segment lost 4 bases and the J segment 12 bases; nucleotides outside the gene matches: 12. The CDR3 sequence: CASSTQGGRAHQHF. The CDR3 nucleotides are TGTGCCAGTAGTACGCAGGGGGGACGTGCGCACCAGCATTTT. Full variable domain (outside the CDR3, taken from reference TRBV19 and TRBJ1-5): DGGITQSPKYLFRKEGQNVTLSCEQNLNHDAMYWYRQDPGQGLRLIYYSQIVNDFQKGDIAEGYSVSREKKESFPLTVTSAQKNPTAFYLCASSTQGGRAHQHFGDGTRLSIL.

J is TRBJ2-1 and V is TRBV28, with 11 bases that match TRBD2. CDR1 and CDR2 (germline): MDHEN, SYDVKM. This CDR3 comprises 16 residues. V was clipped by 7 bases and J by 2 bases; unmatched bases: 7. CDR3 sequence reads: CASTPLAGGTYNEQFF. In nucleotides, the CDR3 is TGTGCCAGCACGCCTTTAGCGGGAGGGACCTACAATGAGCAGTTCTTC.

The table lists this clone with a few counts. The chain uses TRBV6-6 and TRBJ2-2; 15 nucleotides agree with TRBD2. The CDR3 contains 18 residues. Germline assignment: CDR1 MNHNY and CDR2 SVGAGI (reference sequence). V shed 5 bases, J shed 2 bases, and the junction held 6 bases outside the gene matches. The CDR3 nucleotides are TGTGCCAGCAGTCCTTCGGGACTAGCGGGAGGTAACACCGGGGAGCTGTTTTTT. Translating gives CASSPSGLAGGNTGELFF.

This rearrangement joins TRBV10-3 to TRBJ1-1, with TRBD1 as a possible D gene (5 bases). CDR1 and CDR2 (germline): ENHRY, SYGVKD. V lost 0 bases to trimming and J lost 5 bases, with 16 bases between them. The CDR3 is 16 residues long. CDR3 DNA: TGTGCCATCAGTGAGTCGAGTAGGGGTGGATGGACTGAAGCTTTCTTT. This translates into CAISESSRGGWTEAFF.